Listed below are T cell receptor beta chains from one sample, sequenced in a study of blood T cells in healthy people across ages. TCRdb reanalysed the 5' RACE reads using MiXCR and keeps one entry per CDR3 protein. Of 1.8 million or so distinct CDR3 sequences in the sample, about 39% are singletons; the top ten hold more than 20%. The material sequenced was blood. Receptor source: a human donor in good health. Both conserved end residues are part of each CDR3. D genes are given only for firm matches. Only some rows state a clone size, as once, few, many or a class for expanded clones.

V gene	J gene	D gene	clone size	CDR3 protein	CDR3 DNA
TRBV28	TRBJ1-2	.	.	CASSVQGPGGYTF	TGTGCCAGCAGTGTACAGGGTCCGGGGGGCTACACCTTC
TRBV4-1	TRBJ2-5	.	.	CASSQIRGMYQETQYF	TGCGCCAGCAGCCAAATACGGGGGATGTACCAAGAGACCCAGTACTTC
TRBV28	TRBJ2-1	TRBD2	few	CASSLRGASGSYNEQFF	TGTGCCAGCAGTTTAAGGGGGGCTAGCGGGTCCTACAATGAGCAGTTCTTC
TRBV5-1	TRBJ1-2	TRBD1	few	CATKQGALDYGYTF	TGCGCCACCAAACAGGGGGCGTTGGACTATGGCTACACCTTC
TRBV29-1	TRBJ2-5	TRBD1	.	CSVERTGSETQYF	TGCAGCGTTGAGAGGACAGGGAGTGAGACCCAGTACTTC
TRBV5-1	TRBJ2-1	.	.	CASSGGTPNEQFF	TGTGCCAGCAGTGGCGGGACACCTAATGAGCAGTTCTTC
TRBV6-5	TRBJ2-1	TRBD2	many	CASSYAGSGVVHNEQFF	TGTGCCAGCAGTTACGCCGGAAGCGGGGTCGTCCACAATGAGCAGTTCTTC
TRBV20-1	TRBJ2-7	.	.	CSASLGAATFYEQYF	TGCAGTGCTAGTTTAGGGGCGGCCACCTTCTACGAGCAGTACTTC
TRBV10-2	TRBJ2-3	.	few	CASSEFYGLAYTHDGTDTQYF	TGCGCCAGCAGTGAGTTTTATGGCCTAGCATATACCCATGATGGCACAGATACGCAGTATTTT
TRBV2	TRBJ2-4	.	.	CASSARATSQNIQYF	TGTGCCAGCAGTGCACGAGCTACCTCCCAAAACATTCAGTACTTC
TRBV4-3	TRBJ2-7	TRBD2	.	CARSLGEHRPGLADLYEQYF	TGCGCCCGCAGCCTGGGAGAGCACCGTCCGGGACTAGCGGACCTTTACGAGCAGTACTTC
TRBV6-5	TRBJ1-1	.	.	CASSYSTRGGDTEAFF	TGTGCCAGCAGTTACTCGACTCGGGGGGGAGACACTGAAGCTTTCTTT
TRBV4-1	TRBJ2-7	TRBD1	few	CASSRGTGDSYEQYF	TGCGCCAGCAGCCGGGGCACAGGGGACTCCTACGAGCAGTACTTC
TRBV20-1	TRBJ2-1	TRBD2	.	CSAKQPGLAGRNSYNEQFF	TGCAGTGCTAAGCAACCGGGACTAGCGGGGAGGAACTCCTACAATGAGCAGTTCTTT
TRBV27	TRBJ2-3	TRBD1	.	CASSIQGALYTDTQYF	TGTGCCAGCAGTATACAGGGGGCCCTTTACACAGATACGCAGTATTTT
TRBV5-5	TRBJ1-2	.	.	CAGSLETGYGYTF	TGTGCCGGCAGCTTGGAAACAGGCTATGGCTACACCTTC
TRBV7-8	TRBJ1-3	.	few	CASWGASSGNTIYF	TGTGCCAGCTGGGGGGCGAGCTCTGGAAACACCATATATTTT
TRBV6-6	TRBJ1-2	.	.	CASSMIRYGYTF	TGTGCCAGCAGCATGATCCGATATGGCTACACCTTC
TRBV7-2	TRBJ2-1	.	few	CASSLDRAGYNEQFF	TGTGCCAGCAGCTTAGACCGGGCGGGATACAATGAGCAGTTCTTC
TRBV4-2	TRBJ2-4	TRBD2	few	CASSQAASGSLREQYF	TGTGCCAGCAGCCAAGCGGCTAGCGGGTCTCTAAGGGAGCAGTACTTC
TRBV11-2	TRBJ2-3	.	.	CASSLAGDGSTDTQYF	TGTGCCAGCAGCTTGGCAGGGGATGGGAGCACAGATACGCAGTATTTT
TRBV4-3	TRBJ1-2	.	many	CASSPTRVPDGYTF	TGCGCCAGCAGCCCTACCAGGGTGCCGGATGGCTACACCTTC
TRBV4-3	TRBJ2-7	.	few	CASSQTTGTPYEQYF	TGCGCCAGCAGCCAAACAACCGGGACTCCCTACGAGCAGTACTTC
TRBV20-1	TRBJ1-2	TRBD1	many	CSATGTGKANYGYTF	TGCAGTGCTACCGGGACAGGAAAAGCTAACTATGGCTACACCTTC
TRBV4-3	TRBJ2-5	TRBD2	.	CAGSLGTSGGLGETQYF	TGCGCCGGCAGCCTCGGGACTAGCGGGGGCTTGGGGGAGACCCAGTACTTC
TRBV12-3/TRBV12-4	TRBJ2-7	.	many	CASRYDRTSYEQYF	TGTGCCAGCAGATATGACAGGACAAGCTACGAGCAGTACTTC
TRBV20-1	TRBJ2-3	.	once	CSARVRGFWADTQYF	TGCAGTGCTAGAGTTAGGGGCTTCTGGGCAGATACGCAGTATTTT
TRBV9	TRBJ1-2	.	.	CASSVPETGIGYTF	TGTGCCAGCAGCGTCCCCGAAACAGGGATCGGCTACACCTTC
TRBV7-2	TRBJ1-2	.	many	CASSPTGISGYTF	TGTGCCAGCAGCCCTACAGGAATATCTGGCTACACCTTC
TRBV28	TRBJ1-6	.	.	CASSFGTPSPLHF	TGTGCCAGCAGTTTTGGGACACCCTCACCCCTCCACTTT
TRBV9	TRBJ2-7	TRBD2	.	CASSVGLAASYEQYF	TGTGCCAGCAGCGTAGGACTAGCGGCCTCCTACGAGCAGTACTTC
TRBV7-3	TRBJ2-2	TRBD2	.	CASSLRTSGRNTGELFF	TGTGCCAGCAGCCTAAGGACTAGCGGGAGGAACACCGGGGAGCTGTTTTTT
TRBV5-1	TRBJ2-1	TRBD1	.	CASSLNRGVVNEQFF	TGCGCCAGCAGCTTGAACAGGGGGGTGGTGAATGAGCAGTTCTTC
TRBV5-1	TRBJ2-7	TRBD1	many	CASSLTGAYEQYF	TGTGCCAGCAGCTTAACAGGGGCCTACGAGCAGTACTTC
TRBV2	TRBJ2-1	.	.	CASSEIQPSFNEQFF	TGTGCCAGCAGTGAGATCCAGCCATCATTTAATGAGCAGTTCTTC
TRBV5-1	TRBJ2-4	TRBD1	few	CASSLSPGQGAKNIQYF	TGCGCCAGCAGCTTGTCCCCCGGACAGGGAGCCAAAAACATTCAGTACTTC
TRBV7-8	TRBJ1-6	.	few	CASSSFGEGNSPLHF	TGTGCCAGCAGCTCCTTCGGGGAGGGGAATTCACCCCTCCACTTT
TRBV11-2	TRBJ2-1	.	.	CASSLVRTHNEQFF	TGTGCCAGCAGCTTAGTGCGGACTCACAATGAGCAGTTCTTC
TRBV29-1	TRBJ1-1	TRBD1	.	CSVVVRGRAAFF	TGCAGCGTTGTAGTAAGGGGGCGCGCAGCTTTCTTT
TRBV4-1	TRBJ2-1	.	.	CASSQGRALSYNEQFF	TGCGCCAGCAGCCAAGGCAGGGCCCTCTCCTACAATGAGCAGTTCTTC
TRBV4-2	TRBJ2-5	.	few	CASSQDLTRSLPWETQYF	TGTGCCAGCAGCCAAGATTTGACCAGATCCCTCCCCTGGGAGACCCAGTACTTC
TRBV24-1	TRBJ2-3	.	.	CATSDWPRGTDTQYF	TGTGCCACCAGTGATTGGCCTCGGGGCACAGATACGCAGTATTTT
TRBV12-5	TRBJ2-3	TRBD1	once	CASGLAAGTGELRTQYF	TGTGCTAGTGGTTTGGCCGCCGGGACAGGGGAACTCCGGACGCAGTATTTT
TRBV7-3	TRBJ2-1	TRBD2	few	CASSSWAGGLDEQFF	TGTGCCAGCAGCTCCTGGGCGGGGGGGCTCGATGAGCAGTTCTTC
TRBV6-2/TRBV6-3	TRBJ2-5	TRBD2	few	CASSYRLAGEETQYF	TGTGCCAGCAGCTACAGACTAGCCGGTGAAGAGACCCAGTACTTC
TRBV19	TRBJ2-7	.	.	CASSIDLASSEQYF	TGTGCCAGTAGTATAGATCTGGCTAGCTCCGAGCAGTACTTC
TRBV28	TRBJ1-1	TRBD1	.	CASRVNRGTGVPEAFF	TGTGCCAGCAGAGTCAATCGGGGGACAGGGGTCCCCGAAGCTTTCTTT
TRBV20-1	TRBJ2-7	.	few	CSASIRSFSVEQYF	TGCAGTGCTAGCATACGCTCTTTTTCCGTCGAGCAGTACTTC
TRBV6-1	TRBJ2-1	TRBD1	few	CASSTKKTGGNYNEQFF	TGTGCCAGCAGCACAAAAAAGACAGGGGGCAACTACAATGAGCAGTTCTTC
TRBV6-2/TRBV6-3	TRBJ2-5	TRBD1	few	CASSSPTGSYQETQYF	TGTGCCAGCAGTTCCCCGACAGGGTCGTACCAAGAGACCCAGTACTTC
TRBV4-2	TRBJ1-1	.	.	CASSQDRYNTEAFF	TGTGCCAGCAGCCAAGACAGATATAACACTGAAGCTTTCTTT
TRBV2	TRBJ2-3	.	few	CASSEEATDTQYF	TGTGCCAGCAGTGAAGAAGCTACAGATACGCAGTATTTT
TRBV18	TRBJ2-7	.	few	CASSEGDTSYEQYF	TGTGCCAGCTCCGAGGGGGACACATCCTACGAGCAGTACTTC
TRBV10-3	TRBJ1-1	TRBD1	.	CAITKQGANTEAFF	TGTGCCATCACTAAACAGGGGGCAAACACTGAAGCTTTCTTT
TRBV2	TRBJ1-4	TRBD1	.	CASDRGNEKLFF	TGTGCCAGCGACAGGGGAAATGAAAAACTGTTTTTT
TRBV18	TRBJ2-3	TRBD1	.	CASSPPGTGGADTQYF	TGTGCCAGCTCACCACCCGGGACAGGGGGCGCAGATACGCAGTATTTT
TRBV12-3/TRBV12-4	TRBJ1-2	.	.	CAAQRSSGMRGYTF	TGTGCCGCCCAGAGGAGTTCCGGGATGAGGGGCTACACCTTC